This T cell receptor (beta chain) was profiled in a study of T cell responses to AZD1222 COVID-19 vaccine. The study, taken as a whole, reports: CD4 TCRs linked to vaccination spanned spike, dominating at 160-218 and 743-854. Baseline serology detected seropositivity in only a handful of AZD1222 recipients.

This CDR3 spans 13 amino acids. Germline V lookup: CDR1 SSHAT, CDR2 FNYEAQ (reference sequence). Using immunoSEQ multiplex PCR, the repertoire was profiled, and TCRdb retains in-frame clones only, with some absent. The table shows 88,000 or so clones, with around 90% occurring only once. A note on this clone: As yet, its antigen is unknown.

The clonotype comes from an adult in good health. Material: peripheral blood, obtained on day 0 of AZD1222 vaccination. The chain is built from TRBV7-7 and TRBJ2-5; D possibly corresponds to TRBD1 (5 bases). The CDR3 DNA reads as TGTGCTACCTCGCAGGGTTACCAAGAGACCCAGTACTTC. Translation gives CATSQGYQETQYF.